The entry below gives a single TCR beta chain sequence along with its context. This sample stems from a study of blood T cell repertoires in COVID-19. Study details: The United States, Italy and Spain provided the acute and convalescent COVID-19 samples. PBMCs, B-cell-depleted T cells, or T cells provided the cDNA or gDNA that made up the material.

Method: immunoSEQ multiplex PCR; TCRdb's copy keeps in-frame clones and lacks some. The data show about 120,000 clones, with around 83% seen just once and about 10% held by the top ten. There are 12 residues in the CDR3. The germline V and J ends were trimmed by 5 bases and 6 bases, with 10 bases remaining between them. Germline V gene sequence: CDR1 SGHTA, CDR2 FQGTGA. The sequence came from a man in his 60s with acute or convalescent COVID-19. This chain links TRBV7-3 with TRBJ1-1, with D uncertain. Sequencing input: peripheral blood. This CDR3 is CASSLYNSEAFF. The CDR3 DNA reads TGTGCCAGCAGCCTGTATAATTCTGAAGCTTTCTTT.